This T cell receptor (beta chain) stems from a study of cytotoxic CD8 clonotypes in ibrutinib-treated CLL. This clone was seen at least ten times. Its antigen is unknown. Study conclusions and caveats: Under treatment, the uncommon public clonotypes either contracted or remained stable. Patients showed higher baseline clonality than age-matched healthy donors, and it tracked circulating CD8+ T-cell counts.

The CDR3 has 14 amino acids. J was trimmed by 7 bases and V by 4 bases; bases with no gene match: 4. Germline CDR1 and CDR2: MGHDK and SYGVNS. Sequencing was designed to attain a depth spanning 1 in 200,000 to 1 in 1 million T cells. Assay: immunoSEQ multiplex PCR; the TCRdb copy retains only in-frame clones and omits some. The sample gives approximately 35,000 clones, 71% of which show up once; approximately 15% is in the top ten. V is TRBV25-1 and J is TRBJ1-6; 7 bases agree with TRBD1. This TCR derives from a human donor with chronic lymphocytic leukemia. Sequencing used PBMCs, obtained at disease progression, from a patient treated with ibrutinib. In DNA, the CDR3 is TGTGCCAGCAGTGCCGGGACAGTGAATTCACCCCTCCACTTT. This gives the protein CASSAGTVNSPLHF.